The 31 T cell receptor beta chains listed next were all sequenced from one sample in a study of metastatic and nonmetastatic thyroid tumors. Before thyroid surgery, none of the patients had received any treatment. TCRdb redid the clone calls on the PCR reads using MiXCR. The top ten clones hold about 15% of a sample with around 20,000 clones, approximately 14% of them seen once. Material: tumor tissue. The receptor set was obtained from a female donor with papillary thyroid cancer or a benign thyroid nodule (not recorded which). Some clones in this sample may be carry-over from other donors' samples.

By its share, this clone is large. In DNA form, the CDR3 reads TGTGCCAGCAGTCCCGGGACTAGGGGTGAGCAGTACTTC. It encodes CASSPGTRGEQYF. This rearrangement joins TRBV6-1 to TRBJ2-7, with TRBD2 matching over 8 bases. Germline trimming cut 5 bases from V and 7 bases from J; bases unmatched to any gene: 7. CDR3 length: 13 amino acids. Germline V CDR1 and CDR2: MNHNS, SASEGT.

The gene calls are TRBV5-1 and TRBJ2-5, with a weak D call TRBD1 (5 bases). The V gene's germline CDR1 is SGHRS and CDR2 YFSETQ. CDR3 length equals 14 residues. The V end was cut by 4 bases, the J end by 5 bases, with 15 bases between. CDR3 nucleotide sequence: TGCGCCAGCAGCCAAGGACATGGCCAGGAGACCCAGTACTTC. Translated: CASSQGHGQETQYF.

This clone has a count of ten or more. The chain is built from TRBV12-3 or TRBV12-4 and TRBJ1-3, with 7 bases lining up with TRBD1. Losses at the gene ends were 7 bases for V and 0 bases for J; bases not matched to a gene: 12. The CDR3 contains 17 residues. The DNA for the CDR3 is TGTGCCAGCATTACAGGGGCCCGGGGCGACTCTGGAAACACCATATATTTT. It translates to CASITGARGDSGNTIYF.

CDR3 in amino acids: CAWGRRGQGVFGYTF. The CDR3 DNA follows: TGTGCCTGGGGGAGGAGGGGACAGGGTGTATTTGGCTACACCTTC. V usage is TRBV30 and J usage is TRBJ1-2; TRBD1 matches at 9 bases. V lost 5 bases, J lost 7 bases, and 14 bases stayed unmatched. This CDR3 spans 15 amino acids. Germline lookup yields CDR1 GTSNPN and CDR2 SVGIG (reference sequence).

There are many counts of this clone. The CDR3 loop reads CASSFRDTGELFF. CDR3 coding DNA: TGTGCCAGCAGCTTCCGGGACACCGGGGAGCTGTTTTTT. The chain has TRBV3-1 and TRBJ2-2, with D hard to call. V was pared by 5 bases and J by 3 bases, with 7 bases between. The CDR3 has 13 residues. Germline assignment: CDR1 LGHDT and CDR2 YNNKEL (reference sequence).

This clone was recorded many times. The chain carries TRBV11-2 and TRBJ2-5; D remains unclear. Trimming pared 5 bases from V and 4 bases from J, leaving 8 bases between. The CDR3 contains 12 residues. Looked up from germline, CDR1 is SGHAT and CDR2 is FQNNGV. CDR3: CASSLGRETQYF. The CDR3 DNA sequence: TGTGCCAGCAGCCTAGGACGAGAGACCCAGTACTTC.

At least ten counts were recorded for this clone. The V and J genes are TRBV5-1 and TRBJ1-5; TRBD1 aligns across 11 bases. This CDR3 has 14 residues. Germline V gives CDR1 SGHRS, CDR2 YFSETQ. Germline trimming cut 2 bases from V and 6 bases from J; bases unmatched to any gene: 1. The CDR3 DNA is TGCGCCAGCAGCTTAGGGACAGGGGGTCAGCCCCAGCATTTT. Protein: CASSLGTGGQPQHF.

This clone was seen only a few times. The chain carries TRBV7-3 and TRBJ2-3, with TRBD2 as a possible D gene (6 bases). V lost 5 bases, J lost 5 bases, and 20 bases lay in between. CDR1 and CDR2 (germline): SGHTA, FQGTGA. This CDR3 has 16 residues. In nucleotides, the CDR3 is TGTGCCAGCAGCCCGAGGAGGGCGGGGTCAGGAGATACGCAGTATTTT. It translates to CASSPRRAGSGDTQYF.

This clone came up many times. The chain recombines TRBV28 with TRBJ2-7; 10 bases map to TRBD1. This CDR3 is 15 amino acids long. V shed 6 bases and J 0 bases; nucleotides not matched to a gene: 5. The germline V gene encodes CDR1 MDHEN and CDR2 SYDVKM. CDR3 coding DNA: TGTGCCAGCAGCCACCGACAGGGGGCCTCCTACGAGCAGTACTTC. Amino acids: CASSHRQGASYEQYF.

This clone was picked up a small number of times. A much larger clone differs from this one at a single base, so this may be a read error. V gene TRBV19 combines with J gene TRBJ2-3; D remains unclear. The ends were cut back, 5 bases at V and 4 bases at J, with 10 bases in the middle. CDR1 is LNHDA, CDR2 SQIVND, per germline (reference sequence). CDR3 length equals 13 residues. The CDR3 coding sequence is TGTGCCAGTAGTTCGCTGCTGGCAGATACGCAGTATTTT. It codes for CASSSLLADTQYF.

In this sample, this clone turned up a few times. The CDR3 loop reads CATSRDRTGGLCIQYF. The CDR3 region has the DNA TGTGCCACCAGCAGAGATCGGACAGGGGGTCTGTGCATTCAGTACTTC. J is TRBJ2-4 and V is TRBV15, with 10 bases that match TRBD1. Germline V gives CDR1 LNHNV, CDR2 YYDKDF (reference sequence). The CDR3 totals 16 residues. The junction had 8 bases not matched to a gene; V was cut back by 0 bases and J by 9 bases.

This clone was picked up many times. A read error may produce the germline difference seen at one junction end. The chain uses TRBV7-3 and TRBJ2-7, with 11 positions matching TRBD2. CDR3 size: 15 residues. The germline gives CDR1 SGHTA, CDR2 FQGTGA. CDR3: CARSFLAGGPYEQYF. In nucleotides, the CDR3 is TGTGCCCGCAGCTTTTTAGCGGGAGGGCCCTACGAGCAGTACTTC.

This clone was seen many times. The rearrangement links TRBV10-3 to TRBJ2-1, with a weak D call TRBD1 (7 bases). With 6 bases removed from V and 10 bases from J, the gap between germline ends came to 16 bases. The CDR3 is 13 residues long. Germline CDR1 and CDR2: ENHRY and SYGVKD. CDR3 loop: CAIREGTAGEQFF. CDR3 nucleotide sequence: TGTGCCATCAGGGAAGGGACAGCGGGCGAGCAGTTCTTC.

The table lists this clone with many counts. The chain has TRBV7-9 and TRBJ1-1, with D possibly matching TRBD1 (5 bases). Germline CDR1 SEHNR, CDR2 FQNEAQ (reference sequence). The CDR3 covers 14 residues. Trimming took 4 bases from V and 1 from J, leaving 10 bases between them. CDR3 in amino acids: CASSSSGGNTEAFF. CDR3 nucleotides: TGTGCCAGCAGCTCATCCGGGGGGAACACTGAAGCTTTCTTT. Complete variable domain (other parts from reference TRBV7-9 and TRBJ1-1): DTGVSQNPRHKITKRGQNVTFRCDPISEHNRLYWYRQTLGQGPEFLTYFQNEAQLEKSRLLSDRFSAERPKGSFSTLEIQRTEQGDSAMYLCASSSSGGNTEAFFGQGTRLTVV.

This clone was counted many times. This chain joins TRBV12-3 or TRBV12-4 and TRBJ2-3; the D is unclear. CDR3 length equals 15 residues. V lost 3 bases and J 0 bases, leaving 10 bases between the germline ends. The CDR3 sequence: CASSFPPTSTDTQYF. The CDR3 coding sequence is TGTGCCAGCAGTTTTCCCCCCACTAGCACAGATACGCAGTATTTT.

In its sample, this clone was seen a few times. The chain combines TRBV11-1 with TRBJ2-3; tentative D call: TRBD1 (6 bases). This CDR3 contains 14 residues. Germline V lookup: CDR1 SGHAT, CDR2 FQDESV (reference sequence). V lost 5 bases to trimming and J lost 5 bases, with 14 bases between them. DNA for the CDR3: TGTGCCAGCAGCCCACTCAGGGGTTTAGATACGCAGTATTTT. Amino acid sequence: CASSPLRGLDTQYF.

This clone came up many times. A much larger clone is a single base away; this may be a read error. Other DNA sequences within the sample encode an identical CDR3. The chain recombines TRBV12-5 with TRBJ1-5; possibly TRBD1 for D (6 bases). Per germline, CDR1 LGHNT and CDR2 FRNRAP. CDR3 length: 11 residues. CDR3 loop: CASGSSDRRHF. CDR3 coding DNA: TGTGCTAGTGGTTCCTCGGACAGAAGGCATTTC.

As regards this clone: With a much larger clone just one base away, this may be a read error. This chain links TRBV20-1 with TRBJ2-5; possible D gene TRBD2, 6 bases. CDR1 DFQATT and CDR2 SNEGSKA come from the germline V gene (reference sequence). V was cut by 2 bases and J by 5 bases, with 15 bases left in between. This CDR3 has 14 amino acids. The CDR3 sequence: CSARPQSGVETQYF. CDR3 DNA: TGCAGTGCTAGACCCCAATCGGGGGTGGAGACCCAGTACTTC.

Turning to this clone: The junction shows a germline mismatch at one end, possibly a read error. This rearrangement joins TRBV12-3 or TRBV12-4 to TRBJ2-3, with D possibly matching TRBD1 (6 bases). The CDR3 sequence is 15 residues long. The CDR3 DNA reads as TGTGCCAGGAGTTCTAACCGATACCAGGGGGATACGCAGTATTTT. This gives the protein CARSSNRYQGDTQYF.

This clone was counted at least ten times. This chain connects TRBV18 to TRBJ2-7; weak D call: TRBD2 (6 bases). Germline V gives CDR1 KGHSH, CDR2 LQKENI. This CDR3 contains 16 residues. V shed 8 bases and J shed 0 bases, with 20 bases lying between them. The CDR3 DNA reads TGTGCCAGCGCGACCTCGGGTCTAGCGCTCTCCTACGAGCAGTACTTC. Protein sequence: CASATSGLALSYEQYF.

The V gene is TRBV12-3 or TRBV12-4, the J gene TRBJ2-7; D is ambiguous. The CDR3 totals 16 residues. The V gene lost 5 bases and the J gene lost 7 bases, with 24 bases spanning the gap. The CDR3 nucleotides are TGTGCCAGCAGTACGCCATCGACATGGGCACTTGCGGAGCAGTACTTC. Translating it yields CASSTPSTWALAEQYF.

This clone showed up many times. In DNA form, the CDR3 reads TGTGCCAGCACCACTGAGAACTATGGCTACACCTTC. It encodes CASTTENYGYTF. The J gene is TRBJ1-2, the V gene TRBV7-9; D is uncertain. Between the trimmed V and J ends, which lost 7 bases and 2 bases, there was a span of 8 bases. Germline CDR1 SEHNR, CDR2 FQNEAQ (reference sequence). The CDR3 runs 12 residues.

This clone was recorded many times. The gene calls are TRBV9 and TRBJ2-3; D not certain. CDR1 SGDLS and CDR2 YYNGEE come from the germline V gene. V was clipped by 0 bases and J by 2 bases, with 10 bases between them. CDR3 size: 15 residues. In DNA, the CDR3 is TGTGCCAGCAGCGTAGGTGGCAGCACCACAGATACGCAGTATTTT. This codes for CASSVGGSTTDTQYF.

This clone was counted ten times or more. This may arise from a read error, as a much more abundant clone is one base away. This chain connects TRBV19 to TRBJ1-3; 7 bases line up with TRBD1. From germline, CDR1 is LNHDA and CDR2 SQIVND (reference sequence). The length of the CDR3 is 15 residues. The CDR3 sequence is CAGSIAGTAGNTIYF. In DNA form, the CDR3 reads TGTGCCGGTAGTATCGCGGGGACAGCCGGAAACACCATATATTTT.

This clone showed up many times. The gene calls are TRBV10-3 and TRBJ1-2, with D unclear. The CDR3 totals 11 residues. Germline values: CDR1 ENHRY, CDR2 SYGVKD. V lost 3 bases, J lost 5 bases, and 4 bases lay in between. CDR3 sequence (DNA): TGTGCCATCAGTGAACGTTATGGCTACACCTTC. Its protein is CAISERYGYTF.

This clone was seen repeatedly, ten times or more. Other DNA variants within this sample encode the same CDR3. The gene calls are TRBV10-2 and TRBJ2-1, with 11 bases aligning to TRBD2. The germline gives CDR1 WSHSY, CDR2 SAAADI. The CDR3 has 15 residues. The V and J ends lost 7 bases and 8 bases, in that order; junction bases with no gene match: 10. The CDR3 region is CASKSETSGKDEQFF. For the CDR3, the DNA is TGCGCCAGCAAATCCGAGACTAGCGGGAAAGATGAGCAGTTCTTC.

This clone occurred a few times. The gene calls are TRBV5-1 and TRBJ2-7, with D perhaps TRBD2 (7 bases). Germline V gene lookup returns CDR1 SGHRS and CDR2 YFSETQ. This CDR3 is built from 17 residues. The V gene lost 1 base and the J gene lost 3 bases, with 20 bases spanning the gap. The CDR3 nucleotides are TGCGCCAGCAGCTTGAGTTGGGGGGGCGGTTATCACTACGAGCAGTACTTC. Protein: CASSLSWGGGYHYEQYF.

The sample holds one count of this clone. Compared with germline, one end of the junction differs, possibly owing to a read error. The CDR3 sequence is CSAIDRVGFYEQYF. The CDR3 DNA is TGTAGTGCTATTGACCGGGTGGGCTTTTACGAGCAGTACTTC. The chain is built from TRBV20-1 and TRBJ2-7, with no clear D. This CDR3 is 14 amino acids long. Germline CDR1 reads DFQATT; CDR2 reads SNEGSKA (reference sequence).

This rearrangement joins TRBV20-1 to TRBJ2-5; tentative D call: TRBD2 (8 bases). Trimming pared 0 bases from V and 4 bases from J, leaving 27 bases between. Germline CDR1 is DFQATT and CDR2 is SNEGSKA (reference sequence). This CDR3 is built from 19 residues. CDR3 sequence: CSARDPLKTGGGLAETQYF. The CDR3 bases are TGCAGTGCTAGAGACCCCCTTAAGACGGGAGGGGGCTTGGCAGAGACCCAGTACTTC.

This chain uses TRBV9 with TRBJ2-2; 10 bases match TRBD1. The J segment lost 8 bases and the V segment lost 4 bases, leaving 8 bases of the junction unmatched. This CDR3 has 15 amino acids. Per the germline V gene, CDR1 is SGDLS and CDR2 is YYNGEE. DNA of the CDR3: TGTGCCAGCAGCCCCCGGGACAGGGGATGGGGGGAGCTGTTTTTT. As protein: CASSPRDRGWGELFF.

In its sample, this clone was seen many times. The rearrangement joins TRBV3-1 to TRBJ2-5, with 8 bases fitting TRBD2. The CDR3 consists of 17 residues. J gave up 0 bases and V 0 bases, and 6 bases lay outside the gene matches. Germline V CDR1 and CDR2: LGHDT, YNNKEL (reference sequence). CDR3 protein: CASSQDRIAGYQETQYF. CDR3 DNA sequence: TGTGCCAGCAGCCAAGATAGAATAGCGGGGTACCAAGAGACCCAGTACTTC.